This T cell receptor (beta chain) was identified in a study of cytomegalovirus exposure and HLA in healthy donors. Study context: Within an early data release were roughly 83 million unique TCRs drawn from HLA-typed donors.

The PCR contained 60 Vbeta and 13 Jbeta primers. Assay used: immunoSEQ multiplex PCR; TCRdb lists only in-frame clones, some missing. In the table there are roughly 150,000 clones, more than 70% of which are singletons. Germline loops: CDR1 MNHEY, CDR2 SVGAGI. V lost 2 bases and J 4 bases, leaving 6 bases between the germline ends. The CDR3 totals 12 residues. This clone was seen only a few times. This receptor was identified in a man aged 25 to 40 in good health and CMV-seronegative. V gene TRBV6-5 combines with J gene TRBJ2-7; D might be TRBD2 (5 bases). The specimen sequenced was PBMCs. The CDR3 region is CASSYTGYEQYF. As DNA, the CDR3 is TGTGCCAGCAGTTACACGGGGTACGAGCAGTACTTC.